This record concerns one T cell receptor beta chain sequence. Profiled with immunoSEQ multiplex PCR; TCRdb holds only in-frame clones, not every one. This table has roughly 52,000 clones, around 83% appearing once. The length of the CDR3 is 13 residues. V gave up 1 base and J gave up 6 bases, with 10 bases separating them. Germline V gene lookup returns CDR1 SGHNT and CDR2 YENEEA. This specimen belongs to a study of blood T cell repertoires in COVID-19. The V gene is TRBV11-3, the J gene TRBJ2-7, with TRBD1 as a possible D gene (6 bases). The TCR was taken from a human donor in a cohort sampled during active or convalescent COVID-19. The specimen sequenced was peripheral blood. The DNA of the CDR3 is TGTGCCAGCAGCTTAGGACAGGTATCCGAGCAGTACTTC. This codes for CASSLGQVSEQYF.